The 3 T cell receptor beta chains given below trace back to one sample, sequenced in a study of blood T cell repertoires in COVID-19. Assay used: immunoSEQ multiplex PCR; TCRdb lists only in-frame clones, some missing. Altogether around 120,000 clones are present, roughly 90% being singletons, with the ten largest covering approximately 3.7%. Sequencing was done on a sample of peripheral blood. These receptors came from a man in his fifties or sixties with active COVID-19.

In this sample, this clone turned up once. The chain links TRBV12-3 or TRBV12-4 to TRBJ1-2; D gene unclear. Deletions cut 4 bases from V and 2 bases from J, with 8 bases between. The CDR3 is 13 residues long. CDR3 coding DNA: TGTGCCAGCAGTTCCAGCGCAAACTATGGCTACACCTTC. It encodes CASSSSANYGYTF.

The genes are TRBV7-3 and TRBJ1-1; D unresolved. The CDR3 runs to 13 residues. CDR1 SGHTA and CDR2 FQGTGA come from the germline V gene. With 4 bases removed from V and 2 bases from J, the gap between germline ends came to 8 bases. DNA of the CDR3: TGTGCCAGCAGCTCGTATGTAAACACTGAAGCTTTCTTT. Its translation is CASSSYVNTEAFF.

V is TRBV24-1 and J is TRBJ2-3; the match to TRBD2 covers 13 bases. V was clipped by 1 base and J by 0 bases; unmatched bases: 6. The CDR3 covers 19 residues. The germline gives CDR1 KGHDR, CDR2 SFDVKD. CDR3 region: CATSDFGTSGDASTDTQYF. The CDR3 coding sequence is TGTGCCACCAGTGATTTCGGGACTAGCGGGGATGCTAGCACAGATACGCAGTATTTT.